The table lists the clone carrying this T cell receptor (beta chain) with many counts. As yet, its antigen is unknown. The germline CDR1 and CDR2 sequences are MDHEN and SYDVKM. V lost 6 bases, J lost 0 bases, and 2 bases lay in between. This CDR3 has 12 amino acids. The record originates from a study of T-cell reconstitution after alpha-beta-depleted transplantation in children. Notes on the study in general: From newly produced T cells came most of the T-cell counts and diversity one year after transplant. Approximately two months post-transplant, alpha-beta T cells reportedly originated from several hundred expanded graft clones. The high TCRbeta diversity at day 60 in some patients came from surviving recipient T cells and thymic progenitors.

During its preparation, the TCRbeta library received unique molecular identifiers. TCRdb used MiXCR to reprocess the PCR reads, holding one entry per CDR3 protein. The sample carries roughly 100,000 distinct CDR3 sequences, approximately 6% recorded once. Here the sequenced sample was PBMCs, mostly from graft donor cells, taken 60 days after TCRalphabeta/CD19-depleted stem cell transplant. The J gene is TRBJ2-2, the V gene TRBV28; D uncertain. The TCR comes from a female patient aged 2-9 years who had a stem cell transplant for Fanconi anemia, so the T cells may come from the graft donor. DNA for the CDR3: TGTGCCAGCAGGTCGAACACCGGGGAGCTGTTTTTT. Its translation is CASRSNTGELFF.